The 5 T cell receptor beta chains listed next were all sequenced from one sample in a study of OX40 agonist ivuxolimab in advanced cancers. Produced via immunoSEQ multiplex PCR; TCRdb's table is partial and in-frame only. The table has over 85,000 clones, around 85% seen once. The sample consisted of CD4+ or CD8+ T cells sorted from blood, taken in a trial of the OX40 agonist ivuxolimab. The origin of the receptors is an adult with an advanced solid tumor such as melanoma, head and neck, liver or kidney cancer.

This clone was found a few times. The chain combines TRBV10-3 with TRBJ1-1; no definite D call. This CDR3 is built from 12 residues. Trimming took 11 bases from V and 5 from J, leaving 15 bases between them. Germline V gene sequence: CDR1 ENHRY, CDR2 SYGVKD. CDR3 DNA: TGTGCCTCACACGGGGTCGGGACTGAAGCTTTCTTT. Its protein product is CASHGVGTEAFF.

This clone appeared once. The chain couples TRBV18 to TRBJ1-3, with D possibly matching TRBD1 (6 bases). The V end lost 1 base, the J end lost 0 bases, and 16 bases lay between the germline ends. CDR3 length: 18 residues. Looked up from germline, CDR1 is KGHSH and CDR2 is LQKENI. This CDR3 reads CASSPRAGEGASGNTIYF. The CDR3, as DNA: TGTGCCAGCTCACCACGGGCAGGGGAAGGGGCCTCTGGAAACACCATATATTTT.

The chain uses TRBV5-4 and TRBJ2-3, with 11 bases that match TRBD2. The CDR3 consists of 15 residues. Trimming removed 4 bases from V and 1 base from J; junction bases left unmatched: 2. Germline lookup yields CDR1 SGHNT and CDR2 YYREEE (reference sequence). The CDR3 reads CASSVTSGGTDTQYF. CDR3 in DNA: TGTGCCAGCAGCGTGACTAGCGGGGGCACAGATACGCAGTATTTT.

The chain combines TRBV5-4 with TRBJ1-1; a weak D match, TRBD1 (5 bases). Germline assignment: CDR1 SGHNT and CDR2 YYREEE (reference sequence). V lost 4 bases and J lost 5, with 21 bases in between. This CDR3 has 16 amino acids. In nucleotides, the CDR3 is TGTGCCAGCAGCCCAAAGCCCCACGGGGCTGTTACTGAAGCTTTCTTT. Residues: CASSPKPHGAVTEAFF.

J is TRBJ2-6 and V is TRBV6-4, with D tentatively TRBD2 (6 bases). The V gene lost 9 bases and the J gene lost 1 base, with 7 bases spanning the gap. CDR3 length: 13 residues. The V gene's germline CDR1 is MRHNA and CDR2 SNTAGT. CDR3 sequence reads: CASRGSGANVLTF. The CDR3 DNA follows: TGTGCCAGTCGGGGGTCTGGGGCCAACGTCCTGACTTTC.